A single sample gave rise to the 24 T cell receptor beta chains below, sequenced in a study of T cells after yellow fever vaccination. Via MiXCR, TCRdb re-called the 5' RACE reads, giving one row per CDR3 protein. Here the sample spans around 140,000 distinct CDR3 sequences, approximately 6.6% being singletons. This material consisted of CD4+ T cells sorted from PBMCs, taken 10 days after the yellow fever booster vaccination. These TCRs come from a young man who received the YFV17D yellow fever vaccine.

V and J are TRBV7-2 and TRBJ2-1; 8 nucleotides line up with TRBD1. Germline V lookup: CDR1 SGHTA, CDR2 FQGNSA. The V segment lost 8 bases and the J segment 3 bases; nucleotides outside the gene matches: 9. CDR3 length: 15 amino acids. CDR3 bases: TGTGCCAGCTCTTTTGGGGGACAGGTCTACAATGAGCAGTTCTTC. Protein sequence: CASSFGGQVYNEQFF.

This clonotype appeared many times. The chain is built from TRBV7-9 and TRBJ2-5; D possibly corresponds to TRBD1 (6 bases). This CDR3 is built from 14 residues. Trimming took 5 bases from V and 2 from J, leaving 12 bases between them. Germline CDR1 is SEHNR and CDR2 is FQNEAQ (reference sequence). Written as DNA, the CDR3 is TGTGCCAGCAGCCCTCAGACAGGACAAGAGACCCAGTACTTC. Its protein is CASSPQTGQETQYF.

In this sample, this clonotype turned up many times. The CDR3, as DNA: TGCAGCGTTCTACAGGGAGAGAATGAAAAACTGTTTTTT. Encoded protein: CSVLQGENEKLFF. V usage is TRBV29-1 and J usage is TRBJ1-4, with D possibly matching TRBD1 (6 bases). Looked up from germline, CDR1 is SQVTM and CDR2 is ANQGSEA. CDR3 length equals 13 residues. The ends were cut back, 5 bases at V and 5 bases at J, with 12 bases in the middle.

This clonotype has a count of ten or more. This chain uses TRBV29-1 with TRBJ2-3; the D gene is possibly TRBD1 (5 bases). Germline CDR1 and CDR2: SQVTM and ANQGSEA. V was trimmed by 7 bases and J by 2 bases, leaving 16 bases between them. CDR3 length: 14 residues. The DNA for the CDR3 is TGCAGCGCGTCGAGTTGGGGCAACACAGATACGCAGTATTTT. Translating it yields CSASSWGNTDTQYF.

This clonotype was observed at least ten times. The V and J genes are TRBV29-1 and TRBJ2-5; D unclear. CDR3 size: 14 residues. Trimming stripped 7 bases from V and 4 bases from J, with 19 bases between. The germline gives CDR1 SQVTM, CDR2 ANQGSEA. CDR3 DNA: TGCAGCGCCCAACGTCCCACGGGTAGAGAGACCCAGTACTTC. The encoded protein is CSAQRPTGRETQYF.

This clonotype was recorded at least ten times. This rearrangement joins TRBV2 to TRBJ1-1, with unresolved D. Germline V gives CDR1 SNHLY, CDR2 FYNNEI. With 2 bases removed from V and 3 bases from J, the gap between germline ends came to 13 bases. The CDR3 is 15 amino acids. CDR3 in amino acids: CASSESDSRDTEAFF. CDR3 DNA: TGTGCCAGCAGTGAATCGGACTCTCGGGACACTGAAGCTTTCTTT.

This rearrangement joins TRBV20-1 to TRBJ1-1, with D perhaps TRBD1 (5 bases). CDR1 DFQATT and CDR2 SNEGSKA come from the germline V gene (reference sequence). The CDR3 spans 14 residues. The germline V and J ends were trimmed by 6 bases and 1 base, with 15 bases remaining between them. Here the CDR3 DNA reads TGCAGTGCCAGGACAAGGGGCAGGAACACTGAAGCTTTCTTT. This gives the protein CSARTRGRNTEAFF.

There are many counts of this clonotype. The chain employs TRBV20-1 and TRBJ1-1, with a tentative D call TRBD1 (5 bases). With 3 bases removed from V and 1 base from J, the gap between germline ends came to 9 bases. This CDR3 contains 13 residues. Germline assignment: CDR1 DFQATT and CDR2 SNEGSKA (reference sequence). CDR3 coding DNA: TGCAGTGCTAGGGCGGGGGAGAACACTGAAGCTTTCTTT. As protein: CSARAGENTEAFF.

This clonotype was counted ten times or more. V gene TRBV6-5 combines with J gene TRBJ2-3; the D gene could be TRBD1 or TRBD2 (5 bases each). V shed 3 bases and J shed 8 bases, with 15 bases lying between them. The CDR3 spans 14 residues. Germline-derived CDR1 and CDR2 are MNHEY and SVGAGI. This chain's CDR3 is CASSYPGDQSTQYF. For the CDR3, the DNA is TGTGCCAGCAGTTATCCCGGGGACCAGAGTACGCAGTATTTT.

This clonotype occurred many times. This chain links TRBV5-1 with TRBJ2-1; D possibly matches TRBD1 or TRBD2 (5 bases each). Trimming removed 1 base from V and 3 bases from J, with 11 bases in between. The CDR3 contains 15 residues. The germline CDR1 and CDR2 sequences are SGHRS and YFSETQ. The CDR3 DNA reads as TGCGCCAGCAGCTTGAACCTGGGGGACTACAATGAGCAGTTCTTC. Translated, it gives CASSLNLGDYNEQFF.

This clonotype was seen repeatedly, ten times or more. The chain has TRBV29-1 and TRBJ2-7; D gene uncertain. V was trimmed by 4 bases and J by 0 bases, leaving 7 bases between them. CDR1 and CDR2 from the germline V gene are SQVTM and ANQGSEA. CDR3 length: 12 amino acids. CDR3 sequence reads: CSVGSSSYEQYF. For the CDR3, the DNA is TGCAGCGTTGGCAGTAGCTCCTACGAGCAGTACTTC.

This clonotype was detected ten times or more. The rearrangement links TRBV5-1 to TRBJ2-1, with 10 bases matching TRBD2. The CDR3 covers 15 residues. V shed 4 bases, J shed 10 bases, and the junction held 11 bases outside the gene matches. Germline values: CDR1 SGHRS, CDR2 YFSETQ. CDR3 nucleotides: TGCGCCAGCAGCAGCAGCGGGAGGGCCCATTGGGAGCAGTTCTTC. Residues: CASSSSGRAHWEQFF.

This clonotype was counted ten times or more. This chain joins TRBV5-1 and TRBJ2-7; maybe TRBD1 (5 bases). The CDR3 loop spans 11 amino acids. CDR1 SGHRS and CDR2 YFSETQ come from the germline V gene. V lost 4 bases and J lost 3, with 5 bases in between. CDR3 nucleotide sequence: TGCGCCAGCAGCACAGGCTACGAGCAGTACTTC. Its translation: CASSTGYEQYF.

Turning to this clonotype: A read error may explain this, as a much larger clone is one base away. This chain links TRBV12-5 with TRBJ2-1; no clear D gene. The V and J ends lost 7 bases and 1 base respectively, with 11 bases between them. The CDR3 contains 14 residues. CDR1 is LGHNT and CDR2 is FRNRAP in the germline V gene. CDR3 in amino acids: CASAPAGSYNEQFF. Written as DNA, the CDR3 is TGTGCTAGTGCCCCGGCCGGTTCCTACAATGAGCAGTTCTTC. Filled out from reference TRBV12-5 and TRBJ2-1, the complete variable domain reads DARVTQTPRHKVTEMGQEVTMRCQPILGHNTVFWYRQTMMQGLELLAYFRNRAPLDDSGMPKDRFSAEMPDATLATLKIQPSEPRDSAVYFCASAPAGSYNEQFFGPGTRLTVL.

This clonotype appeared many times. The V gene is TRBV7-9, the J gene TRBJ2-1, with unresolved D. The CDR3 length is 13 residues. The germline CDR1 and CDR2 sequences are SEHNR and FQNEAQ (reference sequence). V was pared by 0 bases and J by 5 bases, with 5 bases between. CDR3 DNA: TGTGCCAGCAGCTTAGCGGAGAACAATGAGCAGTTCTTC. Amino acid sequence: CASSLAENNEQFF.

This clonotype appeared a few times. The chain links TRBV12-3 or TRBV12-4 to TRBJ1-4; possible D gene TRBD1, 5 bases. CDR3 length equals 19 residues. V lost 3 bases and J 8 bases, leaving 28 bases between the germline ends. For the CDR3, the DNA is TGTGCCAGCAGTTTCCGGGGGGAAAGAGGGGAATTACTCACGGAAAAACTGTTTTTT. Amino acids: CASSFRGERGELLTEKLFF.

This clonotype was seen many times. This rearrangement joins TRBV7-2 to TRBJ1-2; 8 positions match TRBD1. V shed 5 bases, J shed 2 bases, and the junction held 7 bases outside the gene matches. This CDR3 region has 15 residues. Germline lookup yields CDR1 SGHTA and CDR2 FQGNSA. CDR3 coding DNA: TGTGCCAGCAGCCGCTTCAGGGGGCAGAACTATGGCTACACCTTC. It is translated as CASSRFRGQNYGYTF.

This clonotype occurred many times. The chain is built from TRBV10-3 and TRBJ2-3; D call uncertain. Germline V gene data show CDR1 as ENHRY and CDR2 as SYGVKD. CDR3 size: 15 residues. Trimming shortened V by 2 bases and J by 0 bases, and 9 bases separated the two germline ends. CDR3 in amino acids: CAISERSPSTDTQYF. The CDR3 bases are TGTGCCATCAGTGAGCGCTCCCCTAGCACAGATACGCAGTATTTT.

This clonotype was detected only a few times. V and J are TRBV6-2 or TRBV6-3 and TRBJ1-4, with no clear D. Per germline, CDR1 MNHEY and CDR2 SVGEGT. Trimming shortened V by 1 base and J by 4 bases, and 7 bases separated the two germline ends. The length of the CDR3 is 14 residues. The CDR3 DNA sequence: TGTGCCAGCAGTTACTTCGGCAGTAATGAAAAACTGTTTTTT. Residues: CASSYFGSNEKLFF.

Points on this clonotype: A much larger clone sits a single nucleotide away, making a read error possible. This chain links TRBV5-1 with TRBJ2-1; tentatively, D is TRBD1 (5 bases). CDR1 is SGHRS and CDR2 is YFSETQ in the germline V gene. The CDR3 spans 15 residues. The DNA for the CDR3 is TGCACCAGCAGCTTGGACCAGGGTCCCTACAATGAGCAGTTCTTC. It yields the protein CTSSLDQGPYNEQFF.

This clonotype was detected once. A much larger clone sits a single nucleotide away, making a read error possible. The chain combines TRBV3-1 with TRBJ1-5; TRBD1 agrees at 12 bases. With V trimmed by 4 bases and J by 3 bases, 13 bases remained unmatched. This CDR3 spans 19 amino acids. Germline loops: CDR1 LGHDT, CDR2 YNNKEL (reference sequence). The CDR3, as DNA: TGTGCCAGCAGCCCCACAGGGACAGGGGGCTCGGGGTTCAATCAGCCCCAGCATTTT. This translates into CASSPTGTGGSGFNQPQHF.

This clonotype was counted many times. V is TRBV28 and J is TRBJ1-6, with TRBD1 identical over 10 bases. The CDR3 extends over 15 amino acids. With 5 bases clipped from V and 9 bases from J, the junction kept 7 bases outside the gene matches. Germline V gives CDR1 MDHEN, CDR2 SYDVKM. In DNA, the CDR3 is TGTGCCAGCAGTCCTGGGGGGACAGGGGTTTCACCCCTCCACTTT. Protein sequence: CASSPGGTGVSPLHF.

The chain links TRBV11-2 to TRBJ2-6; D unresolved. In germline, CDR1 is SGHAT, CDR2 FQNNGV. V gave up 1 base and J gave up 4 bases, with 11 bases separating them. The CDR3 runs 16 residues. The CDR3 bases are TGTGCCAGCAGCTTAGTGCGGAGACCCGGGGCCAACGTCCTGACTTTC. Amino acids: CASSLVRRPGANVLTF.

This clonotype has ten or more counts. V and J are TRBV5-1 and TRBJ1-1; D is uncertain. The CDR3 runs to 12 residues. V lost 4 bases to trimming and J lost 5 bases, with 9 bases between them. The V gene's germline CDR1 is SGHRS and CDR2 YFSETQ. The CDR3, as DNA: TGCGCCAGCAGCCCGTCCCGGACTGAAGCTTTCTTT. Its translation: CASSPSRTEAFF.